These 7 T cell receptor beta chains were all obtained from the same sample, sequenced in a study of tumor-infiltrating lymphocytes in primary liver carcinoma. The authors took blood RNA from unsorted whole blood and also extracted germline DNA. TCR beta cDNA came from approximately 540 ng total RNA, primed with a constant-region primer. Libraries for TCR beta were built through three nested multiplex PCR rounds, which together made up a slightly modified ARM-PCR procedure. Each of the first two PCR rounds ran nine to ten cycles with TRBV1-TRBV30 forward and C-beta reverse primers. One entry per CDR3 protein, called by TCRdb with MiXCR from the multiplex PCR reads. The table has approximately 310,000 distinct CDR3 sequences, more than 55% seen once. The sequencing sample was made of peripheral blood. These receptors all stem from a middle-aged man with primary liver carcinoma and hepatitis B virus infection.

This clonotype was found once. A much larger clone lies a single base off, so this may be a read error. This rearrangement joins TRBV14 to TRBJ2-7, with 10 bases matching TRBD1. The length of the CDR3 is 13 residues. Germline V CDR1 and CDR2: SGHDN, FVKESK. The CDR3 is CTSSQGTGAEQYF. The CDR3 nucleotides are TGTACCAGCAGCCAAGGGACAGGGGCCGAGCAGTACTTC.

A remark on this clonotype: One end of the junction fails to match germline, which may point to a read error. The V call is TRBV11-2, the J call TRBJ2-3; tentative D call: TRBD2 (5 bases). The germline gives CDR1 SGHAT, CDR2 FQNNGV. The CDR3 runs to 15 residues. The CDR3 coding sequence is TGTGCCAGTAGCTTAACGGGCGGGCCCACAGATACGCAGTATTTT. Its translation: CASSLTGGPTDTQYF.

This clonotype has only a few counts. A junction end diverges from the germline sequence, so it may reflect a read error. V is TRBV29-1 and J is TRBJ2-1; D is unresolved. The CDR3 has 14 amino acids. Germline CDR1 and CDR2: SQVTM and ANQGSEA. CDR3 DNA sequence: TGCAGGGCCCCGGATGGCGGCCGGGTAGGAGAGCAATTCTTC. Protein sequence: CRAPDGGRVGEQFF.

The rearrangement uses TRBV30 and TRBJ1-4; D is unresolved. This CDR3 is 12 amino acids long. The V gene's germline CDR1 is GTSNPN and CDR2 SVGIG (reference sequence). The V end was cut by 4 bases, the J end by 8 bases, with 11 bases between. This CDR3 is CAWNSPQEKLFF. CDR3 coding DNA: TGTGCCTGGAACAGCCCTCAGGAAAAACTGTTTTTT.

The chain combines TRBV21-1 with TRBJ1-4; TRBD1 is the table's D call and was not checked against the DNA. TRBV21-1 is classified as a pseudogene. The CDR3 runs 15 residues. CDR3 amino acids: CASTNLDRANEKLFF. The CDR3 DNA reads as TGTGCCAGCACCAACCTGGACAGAGCTAATGAAAAACTGTTTTTT.

This clonotype was seen repeatedly, ten times or more. The gene calls are TRBV29-1 and TRBJ2-4; no clear D. Per the germline V gene, CDR1 is SQVTM and CDR2 is ANQGSEA. The CDR3 totals 15 residues. The V end lost 3 bases, the J end lost 6 bases, and 18 bases lay between the germline ends. The CDR3 DNA follows: TGCAGCGTTGAGCCCCTCGTGAATTACGGAAACATTCAGTACTTC. Protein: CSVEPLVNYGNIQYF.

This chain links TRBV6-5 with TRBJ2-5; 9 bases map to TRBD1. The junction had 11 bases not matched to a gene; V was cut back by 7 bases and J by 5 bases. CDR1 is MNHEY, CDR2 SVGAGI, per germline. The length of the CDR3 is 15 residues. The CDR3 spells CASNVPGQGSETQYF. As DNA, the CDR3 is TGTGCCAGCAATGTTCCGGGACAGGGATCTGAGACCCAGTACTTC.